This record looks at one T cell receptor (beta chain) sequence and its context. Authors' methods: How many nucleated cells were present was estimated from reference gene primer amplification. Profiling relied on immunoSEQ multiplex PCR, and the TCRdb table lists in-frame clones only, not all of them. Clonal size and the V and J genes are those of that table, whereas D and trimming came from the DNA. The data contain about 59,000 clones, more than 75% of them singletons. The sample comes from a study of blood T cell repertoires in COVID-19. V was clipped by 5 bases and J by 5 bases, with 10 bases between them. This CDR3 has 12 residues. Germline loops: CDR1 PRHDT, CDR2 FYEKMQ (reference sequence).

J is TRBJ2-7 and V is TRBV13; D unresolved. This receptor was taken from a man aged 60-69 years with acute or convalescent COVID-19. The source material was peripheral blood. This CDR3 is CASSRRIDEQYF. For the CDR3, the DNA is TGTGCCAGCAGCCGCAGGATCGACGAGCAGTACTTC.